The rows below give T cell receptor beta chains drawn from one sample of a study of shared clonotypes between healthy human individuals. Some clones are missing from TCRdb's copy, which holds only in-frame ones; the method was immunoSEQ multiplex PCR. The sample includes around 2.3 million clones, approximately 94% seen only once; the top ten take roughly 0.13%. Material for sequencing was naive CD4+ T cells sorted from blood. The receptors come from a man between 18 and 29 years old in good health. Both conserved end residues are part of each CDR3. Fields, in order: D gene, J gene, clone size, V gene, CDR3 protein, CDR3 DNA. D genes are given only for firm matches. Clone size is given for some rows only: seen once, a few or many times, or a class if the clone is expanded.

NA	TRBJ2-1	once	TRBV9	CASSVGAANEQFF	TGTGCCAGCAGCGTGGGAGCGGCCAATGAGCAGTTCTTC
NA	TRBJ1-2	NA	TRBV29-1	CSVHGEPYGYTF	TGCAGCGTGCATGGGGAGCCCTATGGCTACACCTTC
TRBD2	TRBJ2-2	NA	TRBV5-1	CASSVGLAGTGELFF	TGCGCCAGCAGCGTGGGACTAGCGGGGACCGGGGAGCTGTTTTTT
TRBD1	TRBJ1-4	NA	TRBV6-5	CASSYNLGQGYEKLFF	TGTGCCAGCAGTTACAATCTAGGACAGGGGTATGAAAAACTGTTTTTT
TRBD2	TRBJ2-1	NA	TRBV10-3	CAISERTSGNDNEQFF	TGTGCCATCAGTGAGCGGACTAGCGGGAATGACAATGAGCAGTTCTTC
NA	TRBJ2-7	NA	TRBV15	CATSREVKGDSAYEQYF	TGTGCCACCAGCAGAGAGGTTAAGGGGGACTCGGCCTACGAGCAGTACTTC
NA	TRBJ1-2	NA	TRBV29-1	CSKKTGDGYTF	TGCAGCAAAAAAACGGGGGATGGCTACACCTTC
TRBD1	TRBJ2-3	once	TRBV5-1	CASSPNRGRADTQYF	TGCGCCAGCAGCCCGAACAGGGGTCGGGCAGATACGCAGTATTTT
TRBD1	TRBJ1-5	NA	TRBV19	CASSVTGTGSNQPQHF	TGTGCCAGTAGTGTAACCGGGACAGGTAGCAATCAGCCCCAGCATTTT
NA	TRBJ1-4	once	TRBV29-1	CSVGGGFGEKLFF	TGCAGCGTTGGCGGCGGTTTTGGAGAAAAACTGTTTTTT
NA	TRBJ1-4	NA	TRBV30	CAWGRGNEKLFF	TGTGCCTGGGGACGGGGTAATGAAAAACTGTTTTTT
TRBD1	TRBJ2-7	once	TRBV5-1	CASSERTGDLEQYF	TGCGCCAGCAGCGAGCGGACAGGGGATCTCGAGCAGTACTTC
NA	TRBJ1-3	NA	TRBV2	CASAGQLENTIYF	TGTGCCAGCGCGGGACAACTAGAAAACACCATATATTTT
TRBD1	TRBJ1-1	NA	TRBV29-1	CSGVGQAGGEAFF	TGCAGCGGGGTGGGACAGGCTGGGGGTGAAGCTTTCTTT
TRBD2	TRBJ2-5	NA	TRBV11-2	CASSLLAGGQETQYF	TGTGCCAGCAGCTTGCTAGCGGGGGGGCAAGAGACCCAGTACTTC
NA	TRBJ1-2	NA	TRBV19	CASSDSVYGYTF	TGTGCCAGTTCGGACAGCGTCTATGGCTACACCTTC
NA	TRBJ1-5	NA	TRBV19	CASSIGFGGPTRWDSNQPQHF	TGTGCCAGTAGTATAGGTTTCGGGGGGCCCACCCGATGGGATAGCAATCAGCCCCAGCATTTT
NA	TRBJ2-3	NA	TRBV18	CASSPPLRTDTQYF	TGTGCCAGCTCACCACCATTACGCACAGATACGCAGTATTTT
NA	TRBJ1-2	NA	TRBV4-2	CASSQDLADYTF	TGTGCCAGCAGCCAAGATCTGGCGGACTACACCTTC
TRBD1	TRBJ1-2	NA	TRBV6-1	CASSGDRGDYGYTF	TGTGCCAGCAGTGGGGACAGGGGCGACTATGGCTACACCTTC
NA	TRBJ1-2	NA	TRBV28	CASSPTGSRAGYTF	TGTGCCAGCAGTCCGACGGGGAGTCGCGCCGGCTACACCTTC
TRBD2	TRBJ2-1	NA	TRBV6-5	CASSLGLAVNNEQFF	TGTGCCAGCAGTTTAGGACTAGCGGTCAACAATGAGCAGTTCTTC
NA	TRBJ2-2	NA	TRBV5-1	CASSLELTYTGELFF	TGCGCCAGCAGCTTGGAACTGACCTACACCGGGGAGCTGTTTTTT
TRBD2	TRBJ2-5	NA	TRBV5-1	CASSLVASGRSSGQETQYF	TGCGCCAGCAGCTTGGTCGCTAGCGGGAGAAGTTCAGGCCAAGAGACCCAGTACTTC
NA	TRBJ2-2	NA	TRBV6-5	CASSYAPSGELFF	TGTGCCAGCAGTTACGCACCCTCCGGGGAGCTGTTTTTT
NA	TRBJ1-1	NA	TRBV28	CASSLLRGGGTPTEAFF	TGTGCCAGCAGTTTATTAAGAGGAGGAGGGACCCCCACTGAAGCTTTCTTT
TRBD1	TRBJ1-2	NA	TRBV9	CASSTTGGYGYTF	TGTGCCAGCAGTACTACAGGGGGATATGGCTACACCTTC
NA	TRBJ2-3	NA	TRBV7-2	CASSLAGASTDTQYF	TGTGCCAGCAGCTTAGCGGGAGCAAGCACAGATACGCAGTATTTT
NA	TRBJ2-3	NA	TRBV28	CASSLGGRTDTQYF	TGTGCCAGCAGTCTGGGGGGGCGCACAGATACGCAGTATTTT
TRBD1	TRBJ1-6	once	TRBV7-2	CASSFNGQGANWSPLHF	TGTGCCAGCAGCTTTAACGGACAGGGCGCAAATTGGTCACCCCTCCACTTT
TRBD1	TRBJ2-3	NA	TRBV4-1	CASSQKPGGTDTQYF	TGCGCCAGCAGCCAAAAACCAGGGGGTACAGATACGCAGTATTTT
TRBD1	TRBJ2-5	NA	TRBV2	CASSLDRAQETQYF	TGTGCCAGCAGTCTTGACAGGGCACAAGAGACCCAGTACTTC
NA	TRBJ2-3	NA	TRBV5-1	CASSLQGSTDTQYF	TGCGCCAGCAGCCTCCAGGGTAGCACAGATACGCAGTATTTT
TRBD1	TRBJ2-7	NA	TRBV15	CATSKTGTGAYEQYF	TGTGCCACCAGCAAAACCGGGACAGGGGCCTACGAGCAGTACTTC
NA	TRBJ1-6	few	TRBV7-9	CASSLSEGSPLHF	TGTGCCAGCAGCTTATCTGAGGGTTCACCCCTCCACTTT
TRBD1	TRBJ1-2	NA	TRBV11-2	CASSFTRTGNYGYTF	TGTGCCAGCAGCTTTACCCGGACAGGGAACTATGGCTACACCTTC
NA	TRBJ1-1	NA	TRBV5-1	CASSLAVTRTEAFF	TGCGCCAGCAGCTTGGCCGTGACCCGGACTGAAGCTTTCTTT
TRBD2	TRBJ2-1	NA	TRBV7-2	CASSVSGRVDEQFF	TGTGCCAGCAGCGTTAGCGGGAGGGTCGATGAGCAGTTCTTC
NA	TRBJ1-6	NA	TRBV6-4	CASSATGNLLYSPLHF	TGTGCCAGCAGTGCTACAGGAAATCTCCTTTATTCACCCCTCCACTTT
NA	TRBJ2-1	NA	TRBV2	CASSGTSYNEQFF	TGTGCCAGCAGTGGGACTTCCTACAATGAGCAGTTCTTC
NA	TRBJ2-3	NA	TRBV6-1	CASSEAVLVGTDTQYF	TGTGCCAGCAGTGAAGCGGTCCTAGTGGGCACAGATACGCAGTATTTT
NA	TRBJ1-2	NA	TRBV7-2	CASSFSNYGYTF	TGTGCCAGCAGCTTCAGTAACTATGGCTACACCTTC
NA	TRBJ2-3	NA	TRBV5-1	CASSLAFLADTQYF	TGCGCCAGCAGCTTGGCCTTTTTAGCAGATACGCAGTATTTT
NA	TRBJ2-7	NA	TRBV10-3	CAISPLYEQYF	TGTGCCATCAGTCCTCTTTACGAGCAGTACTTC
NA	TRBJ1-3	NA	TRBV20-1	CSALDGNTIYF	TGCAGTGCTCTAGATGGAAACACCATATATTTT
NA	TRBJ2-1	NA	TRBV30	CAWSVTGRSYNEQFF	TGTGCCTGGAGTGTAACAGGGAGATCCTACAATGAGCAGTTCTTC
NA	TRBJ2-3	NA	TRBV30	CAAQRRTDTQYF	TGTGCCGCCCAGAGACGCACAGATACGCAGTATTTT
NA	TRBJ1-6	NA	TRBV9	CASSAGVGDSPLHF	TGTGCCAGCAGCGCGGGGGTCGGGGATTCACCCCTCCACTTT
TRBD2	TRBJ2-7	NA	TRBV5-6	CASSGGSPTSGGYEQYF	TGTGCCAGCAGCGGTGGATCCCCGACTAGCGGGGGTTACGAGCAGTACTTC
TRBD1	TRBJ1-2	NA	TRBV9	CASSYGTGEGYGYTF	TGTGCCAGCAGCTACGGGACAGGGGAGGGCTATGGCTACACCTTC